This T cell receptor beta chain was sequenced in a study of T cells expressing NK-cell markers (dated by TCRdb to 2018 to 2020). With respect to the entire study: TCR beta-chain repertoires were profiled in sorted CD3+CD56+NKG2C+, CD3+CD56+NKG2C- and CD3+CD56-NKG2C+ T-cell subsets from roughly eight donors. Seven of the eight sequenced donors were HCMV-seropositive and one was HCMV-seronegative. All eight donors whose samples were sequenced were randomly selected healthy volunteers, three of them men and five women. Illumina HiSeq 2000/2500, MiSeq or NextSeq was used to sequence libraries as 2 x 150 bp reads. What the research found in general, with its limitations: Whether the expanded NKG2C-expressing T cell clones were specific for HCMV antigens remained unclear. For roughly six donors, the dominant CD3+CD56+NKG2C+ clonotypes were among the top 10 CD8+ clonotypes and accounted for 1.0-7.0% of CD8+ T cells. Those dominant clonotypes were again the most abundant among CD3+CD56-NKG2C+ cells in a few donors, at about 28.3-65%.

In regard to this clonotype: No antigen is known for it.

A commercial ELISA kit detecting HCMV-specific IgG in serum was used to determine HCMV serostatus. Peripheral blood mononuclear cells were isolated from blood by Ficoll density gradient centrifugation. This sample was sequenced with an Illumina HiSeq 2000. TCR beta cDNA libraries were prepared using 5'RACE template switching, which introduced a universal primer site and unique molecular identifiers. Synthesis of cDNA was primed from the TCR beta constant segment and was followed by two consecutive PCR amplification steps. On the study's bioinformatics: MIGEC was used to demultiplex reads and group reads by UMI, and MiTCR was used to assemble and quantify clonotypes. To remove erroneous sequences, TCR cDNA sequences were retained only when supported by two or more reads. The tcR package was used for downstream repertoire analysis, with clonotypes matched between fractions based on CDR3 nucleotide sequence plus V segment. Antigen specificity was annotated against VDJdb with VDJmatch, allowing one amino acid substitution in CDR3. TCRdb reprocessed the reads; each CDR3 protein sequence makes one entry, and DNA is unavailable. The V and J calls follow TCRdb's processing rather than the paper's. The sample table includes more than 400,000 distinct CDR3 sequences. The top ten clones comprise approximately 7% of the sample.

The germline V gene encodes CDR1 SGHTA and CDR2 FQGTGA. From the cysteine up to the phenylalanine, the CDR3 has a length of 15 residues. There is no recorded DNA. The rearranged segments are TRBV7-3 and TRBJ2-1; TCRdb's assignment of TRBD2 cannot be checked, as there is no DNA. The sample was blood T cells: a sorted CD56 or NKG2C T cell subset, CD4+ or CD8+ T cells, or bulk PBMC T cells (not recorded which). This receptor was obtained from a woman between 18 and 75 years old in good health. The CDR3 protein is CASSSLAGELHEQFF. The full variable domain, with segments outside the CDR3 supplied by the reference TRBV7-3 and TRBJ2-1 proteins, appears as GAGVSQTPSNKVTEKGKYVELRCDPISGHTALYWYRQSLGQGPEFLIYFQGTGAADDSGLPNDRFFAVRPEGSVSTLKIQRTERGDSAVYLCASSSLAGELHEQFFGPGTRLTVL.